The 24 T cell receptor beta chains below all came from one sample that was sequenced in a study of Graves' ophthalmopathy and Graves' hyperthyroidism. The authors amplified TCR beta CDR3 regions from RNA transcripts. First-round RT-PCR employed HTBI primers, with a second-round multiplex PCR after it. TCRdb reanalysed the multiplex PCR reads using MiXCR and keeps one entry per CDR3 protein. The sample includes about 500,000 distinct CDR3 sequences, just under 40% of them seen just once. What was sequenced was peripheral blood or thyroid tissue (not recorded which). The receptors were sampled from an adult man with Graves' hyperthyroidism.

The chain is built from TRBV20-1 and TRBJ1-6, with TRBD1 matching 9 bases. Germline CDR1 is DFQATT and CDR2 is SNEGSKA (reference sequence). V was clipped by 3 bases and J by 6 bases; unmatched bases: 3. CDR3 size: 14 residues. This CDR3 reads CSASLGQGNSPLHF. CDR3 bases: TGCAGTGCTAGTCTGGGACAGGGTAATTCACCCCTCCACTTT.

This clonotype was seen repeatedly, ten times or more. The chain recombines TRBV7-9 with TRBJ1-1, with TRBD1 identical over 8 bases. CDR3 length equals 17 residues. V was pared by 4 bases and J by 0 bases, with 10 bases of the junction left unmatched. Germline V gene lookup returns CDR1 SEHNR and CDR2 FQNEAQ (reference sequence). CDR3 amino acids: CASSWVKRTGMNTEAFF. CDR3 DNA sequence: TGTGCCAGCAGCTGGGTGAAACGGACAGGGATGAACACTGAAGCTTTCTTT.

This clonotype has ten or more counts. This rearrangement joins TRBV29-1 to TRBJ2-7, with 9 positions matching TRBD1. J was trimmed by 1 base and V by 4 bases; bases with no gene match: 8. The CDR3 totals 15 residues. Germline V gene lookup returns CDR1 SQVTM and CDR2 ANQGSEA. The CDR3 DNA follows: TGCAGCGTTGGCCGGGACAGGGCACAATCCTACGAGCAGTACTTC. This sequence encodes CSVGRDRAQSYEQYF.

This clonotype was found many times. This rearrangement joins TRBV4-1 to TRBJ2-2; D is uncertain. V lost 0 bases and J lost 7, with 3 bases in between. This CDR3 is 12 amino acids long. Looked up from germline, CDR1 is MGHRA and CDR2 is YSYEKL. The CDR3 sequence is CASSQDFGELFF. As DNA, the CDR3 is TGCGCCAGCAGCCAAGATTTCGGGGAGCTGTTTTTT.

In its sample, this clonotype was seen a few times. The V gene is TRBV25-1, the J gene TRBJ2-3; 8 nucleotides match TRBD2. CDR3 length: 15 residues. The germline gives CDR1 MGHDK, CDR2 SYGVNS. J lost 4 bases, V lost 3 bases, and 6 bases had no gene match. The CDR3 DNA follows: TGTGCCAGCAGTGATCCGGGAGGGCCCGCAGATACGCAGTATTTT. Amino acid sequence: CASSDPGGPADTQYF.

This clonotype was counted a few times. Here the CDR3 DNA reads TGTGCCAGCAGTTTAGTAGGAGTACCCTCCTACGAGCAGTACTTC. Protein: CASSLVGVPSYEQYF. The chain recombines TRBV12-3 or TRBV12-4 with TRBJ2-7, with D hard to call. The ends were cut back, 1 base at V and 0 bases at J, with 10 bases in the middle. The CDR3 consists of 15 residues.

Many counts were recorded for this clonotype. The chain has TRBV19 and TRBJ1-1; D is possibly TRBD1 (5 bases). Germline loops: CDR1 LNHDA, CDR2 SQIVND (reference sequence). This CDR3 region has 17 residues. V was clipped by 1 base and J by 4 bases, with 19 bases between them. CDR3 nucleotides: TGTGCCAGTAGTATAGGCCTTTCCCACCAGGGAGGCACTGAAGCTTTCTTT. Amino acids: CASSIGLSHQGGTEAFF.

This clonotype was detected many times. This sequence joins TRBV20-1 and TRBJ2-7; D ambiguous. Looked up from germline, CDR1 is DFQATT and CDR2 is SNEGSKA (reference sequence). This CDR3 is built from 11 residues. Deletions cut 5 bases from V and 4 bases from J, with 9 bases between. CDR3 DNA sequence: TGCAGTGCTCCCCTTACTTACGAGCAGTACTTC. Protein sequence: CSAPLTYEQYF.

This clonotype was found many times. The rearrangement uses TRBV20-1 and TRBJ1-2; weak D call: TRBD1 (5 bases). Germline assignment: CDR1 DFQATT and CDR2 SNEGSKA (reference sequence). The CDR3 is 15 residues long. Trimming removed 6 bases at V and 0 bases at J, with 17 bases between. This CDR3 is CSAFLRDGTNYGYTF. The CDR3 DNA reads TGCAGTGCCTTCCTCCGGGACGGAACTAACTATGGCTACACCTTC.

This clonotype showed up many times. The V call is TRBV5-1, the J call TRBJ2-5; maybe TRBD2 (6 bases). The V gene lost 1 base and the J gene lost 5 bases, with 15 bases spanning the gap. The CDR3 consists of 15 residues. From germline, CDR1 is SGHRS and CDR2 YFSETQ. The CDR3 DNA is TGCGCCAGCAGCTTGTTCGGGAGTAACGGCGAGACCCAGTACTTC. This sequence encodes CASSLFGSNGETQYF.

This clonotype came up many times. The genes are TRBV12-3 or TRBV12-4 and TRBJ1-4; 9 bases agree with TRBD1. The CDR3 consists of 14 residues. The junction had 6 bases not matched to a gene; V was cut back by 6 bases and J by 7 bases. CDR3 sequence reads: CASSPGTGREKLFF. The CDR3 DNA reads as TGTGCCAGCAGCCCCGGGACAGGGCGTGAAAAACTGTTTTTT.

V is TRBV10-3 and J is TRBJ2-7; tentative D call: TRBD1 (5 bases). The CDR3 contains 15 residues. Germline V gene lookup returns CDR1 ENHRY and CDR2 SYGVKD. Trimming pared 0 bases from V and 7 bases from J, leaving 16 bases between. CDR3 sequence (DNA): TGTGCCATCAGTGAGTCGGCAGGGAAGGGTAATGAGCAGTACTTC. This sequence encodes CAISESAGKGNEQYF.

This clonotype was counted many times. The chain combines TRBV6-5 with TRBJ1-1, with D perhaps TRBD1 (6 bases). CDR3 length equals 12 residues. Germline CDR1 and CDR2: MNHEY and SVGAGI. V was pared by 6 bases and J by 5 bases, with 10 bases between. The CDR3 coding sequence is TGTGCCAGCAGAACAGGGATGACTGAAGCTTTCTTT. It codes for CASRTGMTEAFF.

The J gene is TRBJ2-5, the V gene TRBV9; TRBD2 agrees at 7 bases. V dropped 0 bases and J dropped 9; count of bases not matched to a gene: 14. This CDR3 contains 16 residues. Germline V CDR1 and CDR2: SGDLS, YYNGEE. The CDR3: CASSVGTIAGVEAQYF. CDR3 coding DNA: TGTGCCAGCAGCGTAGGAACCATTGCGGGAGTTGAGGCCCAGTACTTC.

This clonotype was detected a few times. J is TRBJ2-6 and V is TRBV12-3 or TRBV12-4, with 7 bases that match TRBD1. CDR3 length equals 17 residues. V shed 6 bases, J shed 1 base, and the junction held 9 bases outside the gene matches. CDR3 amino acids: CASSPRDSFSGANVLTF. DNA for the CDR3: TGTGCCAGCAGCCCCAGGGACAGCTTTTCTGGGGCCAACGTCCTGACTTTC.

This clonotype came up a few times. The chain joins TRBV12-3 or TRBV12-4 to TRBJ2-3, with TRBD2 identical over 10 bases. CDR3 length equals 15 residues. This CDR3 is CASGWPSGSTDTQYF. In DNA, the CDR3 is TGTGCTAGTGGTTGGCCTAGCGGGAGTACGGATACGCAGTATTTT.

This clonotype was picked up a small number of times. The chain couples TRBV10-3 to TRBJ1-6; D call uncertain. The germline CDR1 and CDR2 sequences are ENHRY and SYGVKD. V lost 4 bases, J lost 0 bases, and 22 bases lay in between. The CDR3 length is 20 residues. CDR3 protein: CAISATQGSKESSYNSPLHF. As DNA, the CDR3 is TGTGCCATCAGTGCGACCCAAGGATCGAAAGAAAGCTCCTATAATTCACCCCTCCACTTT.

CDR3 residues: CASSERQDRGYTF. CDR3 sequence (DNA): TGTGCCAGCAGTGAAAGGCAGGATCGGGGCTACACCTTC. This rearrangement joins TRBV2 to TRBJ1-2, with D uncertain. This CDR3 contains 13 residues. V lost 2 bases and J lost 8, with 12 bases in between. Looked up from germline, CDR1 is SNHLY and CDR2 is FYNNEI.

Of note for this clonotype: A much larger clone sits a single nucleotide away, making a read error possible. The chain recombines TRBV7-9 with TRBJ1-5; no definite D call. The CDR3 runs 15 residues. Germline-derived CDR1 and CDR2 are SEHNR and FQNEAQ (reference sequence). In DNA form, the CDR3 reads TGCGCCAGCAGCTTGAGACAATATAGCAATCAGCTCCAGCATTTT. Its protein product is CASSLRQYSNQLQHF. Filled out from reference TRBV7-9 and TRBJ1-5, the complete variable domain reads DTGVSQNPRHKITKRGQNVTFRCDPISEHNRLYWYRQTLGQGPEFLTYFQNEAQLEKSRLLSDRFSAERPKGSFSTLEIQRTEQGDSAMYLCASSLRQYSNQLQHFGDGTRLSIL.

The chain employs TRBV7-2 and TRBJ2-2; 8 nucleotides align to TRBD1. In germline, CDR1 is SGHTA, CDR2 FQGNSA. The CDR3 has 13 amino acids. The V gene end was trimmed by 5 bases and the J gene end by 9 bases; junction bases not matched to a gene: 5. CDR3 in DNA: TGTGCCAGCAGCCGTGGACAGGGTTGGGAGCTGTTTTTT. Amino acid sequence: CASSRGQGWELFF.

Of note for this clonotype: At one end, the junction sequence differs from germline, possibly due to a read error. The chain employs TRBV20-1 and TRBJ1-1; D gene unclear. The CDR3 is 12 residues long. The germline V gene encodes CDR1 DFQATT and CDR2 SNEGSKA (reference sequence). DNA of the CDR3: TGCAGCGCTAGAGGGAGGTTCGCAGAGGCTTTCTTT. It translates to CSARGRFAEAFF.

This clonotype was seen ten or more times. This chain links TRBV19 with TRBJ1-1, with no clear D. Germline V gene lookup returns CDR1 LNHDA and CDR2 SQIVND (reference sequence). The CDR3 runs to 14 residues. V was clipped by 3 bases and J by 5 bases, with 13 bases between them. The CDR3 loop is CASSIGQRGTEAFF. CDR3 sequence (DNA): TGTGCCAGTAGTATTGGGCAAAGAGGGACTGAAGCTTTCTTT.

This clonotype appeared many times. The chain combines TRBV7-9 with TRBJ2-5; D perhaps matches TRBD2 (6 bases). Germline assignment: CDR1 SEHNR and CDR2 FQNEAQ (reference sequence). This CDR3 has 14 amino acids. V gave up 7 bases and J gave up 2 bases, with 14 bases separating them. DNA of the CDR3: TGTGCCAGCACCGCCACGGCGGGGCAAGAGACCCAGTACTTC. As protein: CASTATAGQETQYF. Together with reference TRBV7-9 and TRBJ2-5, the CDR3 gives the full variable domain: DTGVSQNPRHKITKRGQNVTFRCDPISEHNRLYWYRQTLGQGPEFLTYFQNEAQLEKSRLLSDRFSAERPKGSFSTLEIQRTEQGDSAMYLCASTATAGQETQYFGPGTRLLVL.

This clonotype was found a few times. This rearrangement joins TRBV12-3 or TRBV12-4 to TRBJ1-1; 7 bases match TRBD1. Trimming cost V 3 bases and J 2 bases; bases outside gene matches: 9. The CDR3 runs to 16 residues. The CDR3 DNA sequence: TGTGCCAGCAGTTTTGACAGGGAGGGTCCAAACACTGAAGCTTTCTTT. Translated, it gives CASSFDREGPNTEAFF.